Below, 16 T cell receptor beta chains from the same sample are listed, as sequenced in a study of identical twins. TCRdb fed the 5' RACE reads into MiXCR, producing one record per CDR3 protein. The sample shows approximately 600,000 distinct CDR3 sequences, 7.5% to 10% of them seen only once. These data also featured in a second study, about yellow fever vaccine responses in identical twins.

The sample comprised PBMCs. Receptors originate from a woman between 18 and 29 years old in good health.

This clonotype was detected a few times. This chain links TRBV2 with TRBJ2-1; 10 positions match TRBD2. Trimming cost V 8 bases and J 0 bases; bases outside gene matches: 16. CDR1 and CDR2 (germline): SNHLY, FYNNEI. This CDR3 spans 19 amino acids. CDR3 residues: CASFDLSSGRGSSYNEQFF. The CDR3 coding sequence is TGTGCCAGCTTCGACTTGTCGAGCGGGAGGGGTAGCTCCTACAATGAGCAGTTCTTC.

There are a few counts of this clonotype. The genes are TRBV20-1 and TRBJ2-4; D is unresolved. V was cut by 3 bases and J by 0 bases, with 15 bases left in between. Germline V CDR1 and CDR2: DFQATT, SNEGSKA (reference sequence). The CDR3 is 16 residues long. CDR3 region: CSARPRLSLAKNIQYF. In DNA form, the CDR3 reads TGCAGTGCTAGGCCGCGGCTCTCTCTAGCCAAAAACATTCAGTACTTC.

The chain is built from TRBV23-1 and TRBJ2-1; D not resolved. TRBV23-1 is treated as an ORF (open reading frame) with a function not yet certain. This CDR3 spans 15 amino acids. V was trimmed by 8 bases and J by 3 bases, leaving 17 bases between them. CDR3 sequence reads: CASSNYRLGYNEQFF. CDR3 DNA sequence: TGCGCCAGCTCAAATTATCGACTGGGCTACAATGAGCAGTTCTTC.

CDR3 sequence: CSARDLLAGVGEQFF. Written as DNA, the CDR3 is TGCAGTGCTAGAGATCTCCTTGCGGGGGTGGGTGAGCAGTTCTTC. V usage is TRBV20-1 and J usage is TRBJ2-1, with 7 bases fitting TRBD2. After removal of 0 bases from V and 9 bases from J, the junction contained 11 bases not matched to a gene. The CDR3 loop spans 15 amino acids. Germline values: CDR1 DFQATT, CDR2 SNEGSKA (reference sequence).

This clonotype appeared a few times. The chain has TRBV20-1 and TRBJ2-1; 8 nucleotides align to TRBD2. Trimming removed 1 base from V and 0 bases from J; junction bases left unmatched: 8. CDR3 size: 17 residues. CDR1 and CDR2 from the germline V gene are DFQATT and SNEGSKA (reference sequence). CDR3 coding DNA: TGCAGTGCTAGAGGAGGCGGGGGGTCCTTCTCCTACAATGAGCAGTTCTTC. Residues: CSARGGGGSFSYNEQFF.

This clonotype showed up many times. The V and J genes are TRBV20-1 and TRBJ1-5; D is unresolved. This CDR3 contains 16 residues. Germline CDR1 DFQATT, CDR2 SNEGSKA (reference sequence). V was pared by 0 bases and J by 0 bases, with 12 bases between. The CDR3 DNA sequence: TGCAGTGCTAGAGATCTGGGTAGGTCTAGCAATCAGCCCCAGCATTTT. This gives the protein CSARDLGRSSNQPQHF.

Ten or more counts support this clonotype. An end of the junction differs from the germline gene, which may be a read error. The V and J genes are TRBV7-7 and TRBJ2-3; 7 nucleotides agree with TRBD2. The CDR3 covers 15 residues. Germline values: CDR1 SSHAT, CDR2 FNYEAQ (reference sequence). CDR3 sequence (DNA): TGTGCTAGCAGCTTAGCGGGTGGCGGCCCAGATACGCAGTATTTT. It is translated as CASSLAGGGPDTQYF.

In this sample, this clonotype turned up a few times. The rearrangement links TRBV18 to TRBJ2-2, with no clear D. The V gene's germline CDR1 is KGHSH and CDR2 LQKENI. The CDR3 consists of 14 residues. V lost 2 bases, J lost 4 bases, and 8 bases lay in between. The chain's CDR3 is CASSPGVITGELFF. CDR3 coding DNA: TGTGCCAGCTCACCAGGGGTGATCACCGGGGAGCTGTTTTTT.

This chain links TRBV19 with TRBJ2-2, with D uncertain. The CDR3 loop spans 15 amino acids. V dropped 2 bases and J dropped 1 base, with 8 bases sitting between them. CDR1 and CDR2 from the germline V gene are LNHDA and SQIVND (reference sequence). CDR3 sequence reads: CASSISELNTGELFF. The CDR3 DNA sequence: TGTGCCAGTAGTATAAGTGAGCTGAACACCGGGGAGCTGTTTTTT.

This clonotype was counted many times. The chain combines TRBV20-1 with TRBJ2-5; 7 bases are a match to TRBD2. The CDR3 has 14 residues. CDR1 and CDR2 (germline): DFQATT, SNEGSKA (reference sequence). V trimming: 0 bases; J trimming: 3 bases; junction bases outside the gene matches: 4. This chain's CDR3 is CSAREGGVEETQYF. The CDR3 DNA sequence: TGCAGTGCTAGAGAGGGGGGGGTGGAAGAGACCCAGTACTTC.

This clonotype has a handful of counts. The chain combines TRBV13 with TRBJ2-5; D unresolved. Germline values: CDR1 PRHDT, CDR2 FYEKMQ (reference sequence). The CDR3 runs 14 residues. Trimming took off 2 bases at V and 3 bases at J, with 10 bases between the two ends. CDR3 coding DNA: TGTGCCAGCAGCTTACGGCTGACTGAAGAGACCCAGTACTTC. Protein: CASSLRLTEETQYF.

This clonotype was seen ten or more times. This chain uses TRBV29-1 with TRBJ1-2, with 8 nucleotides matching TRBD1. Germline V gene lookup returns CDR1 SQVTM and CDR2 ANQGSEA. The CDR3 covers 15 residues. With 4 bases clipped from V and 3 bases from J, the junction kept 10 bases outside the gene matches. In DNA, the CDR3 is TGCAGCGTTGTATTGGTTTCGGGACAGGACTATGGCTACACCTTC. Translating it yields CSVVLVSGQDYGYTF.

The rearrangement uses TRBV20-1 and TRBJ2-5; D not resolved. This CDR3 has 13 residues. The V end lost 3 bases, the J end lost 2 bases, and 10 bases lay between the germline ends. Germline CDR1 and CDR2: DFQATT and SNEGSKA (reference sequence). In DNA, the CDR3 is TGCAGTGCTAGTGATAGGCAGCAAGAGACCCAGTACTTC. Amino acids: CSASDRQQETQYF.

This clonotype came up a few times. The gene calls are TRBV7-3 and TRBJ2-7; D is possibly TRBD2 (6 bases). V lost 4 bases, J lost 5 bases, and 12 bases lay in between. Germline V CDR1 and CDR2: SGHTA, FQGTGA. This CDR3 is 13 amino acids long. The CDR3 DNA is TGTGCCAGCAGCTCAACAGGAGGGGACGAGCAGTACTTC. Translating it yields CASSSTGGDEQYF.

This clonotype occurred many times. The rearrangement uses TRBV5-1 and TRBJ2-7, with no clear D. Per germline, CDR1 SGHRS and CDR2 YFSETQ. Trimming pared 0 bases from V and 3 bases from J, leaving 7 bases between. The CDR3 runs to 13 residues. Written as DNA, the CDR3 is TGCGCCAGCAGCTTGGGTGAGTTCTACGAGCAGTACTTC. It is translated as CASSLGEFYEQYF.

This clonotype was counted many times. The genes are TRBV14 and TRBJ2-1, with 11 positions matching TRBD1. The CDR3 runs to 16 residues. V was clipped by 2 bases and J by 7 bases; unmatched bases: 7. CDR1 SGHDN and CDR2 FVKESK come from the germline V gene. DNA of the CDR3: TGTGCCAGCAGCCAATCTCCCGGGACAGGGGGGAATGAGCAGTTCTTC. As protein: CASSQSPGTGGNEQFF.